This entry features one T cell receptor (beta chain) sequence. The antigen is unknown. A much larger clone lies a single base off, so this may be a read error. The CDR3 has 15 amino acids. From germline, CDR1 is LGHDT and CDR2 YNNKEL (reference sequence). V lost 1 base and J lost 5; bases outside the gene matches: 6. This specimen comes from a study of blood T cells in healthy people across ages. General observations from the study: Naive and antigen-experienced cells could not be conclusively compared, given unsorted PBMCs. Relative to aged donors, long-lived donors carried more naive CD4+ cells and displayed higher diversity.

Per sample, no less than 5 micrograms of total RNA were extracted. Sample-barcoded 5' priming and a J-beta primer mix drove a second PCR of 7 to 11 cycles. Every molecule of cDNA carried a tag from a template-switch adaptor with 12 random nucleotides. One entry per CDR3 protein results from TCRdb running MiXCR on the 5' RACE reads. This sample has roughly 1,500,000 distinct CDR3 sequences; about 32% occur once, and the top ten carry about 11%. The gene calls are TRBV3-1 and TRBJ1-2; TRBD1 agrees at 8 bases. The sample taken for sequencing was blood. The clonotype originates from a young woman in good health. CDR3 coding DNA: TGTGCCAGCAGCCAAGGGCCAGGGGGCTGGTATGGCTACACCTTC. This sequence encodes CASSQGPGGWYGYTF.